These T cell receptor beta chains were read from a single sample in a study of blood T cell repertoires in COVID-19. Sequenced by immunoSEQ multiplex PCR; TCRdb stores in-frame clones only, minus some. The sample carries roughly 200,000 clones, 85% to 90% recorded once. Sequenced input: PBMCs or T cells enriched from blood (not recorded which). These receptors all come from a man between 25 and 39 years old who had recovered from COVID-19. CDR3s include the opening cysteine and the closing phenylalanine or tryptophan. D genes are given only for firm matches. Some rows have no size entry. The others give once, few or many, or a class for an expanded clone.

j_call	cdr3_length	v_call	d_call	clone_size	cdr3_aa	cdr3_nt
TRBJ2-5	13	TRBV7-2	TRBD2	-	CASSRTSAETQYF	TGTGCCAGCAGCCGGACTAGCGCGGAGACCCAGTACTTC
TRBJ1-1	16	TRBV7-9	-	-	CASSLALQGFGTEAFF	TGTGCCAGCAGCTTAGCATTACAGGGCTTCGGCACTGAAGCTTTCTTT
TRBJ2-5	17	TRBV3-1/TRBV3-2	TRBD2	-	CASSQGGGGAYQETQYF	TGTGCCAGCAGCCAAGGTGGCGGGGGGGCCTACCAAGAGACCCAGTACTTC
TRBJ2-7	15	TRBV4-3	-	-	CASSRYRGGSYEQYF	TGCGCCAGCAGCCGCTACAGGGGGGGCTCCTACGAGCAGTACTTC
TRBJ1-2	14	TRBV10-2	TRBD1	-	CASSRQGQLFGYTF	TGCGCCAGCAGTCGACAGGGTCAACTCTTTGGCTACACCTTC
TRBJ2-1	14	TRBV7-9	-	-	CASSLTGTYNEQFF	TGTGCCAGCAGCTTAACGGGGACCTACAATGAGCAGTTCTTC
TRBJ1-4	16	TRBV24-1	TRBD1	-	CATSDPTGGANEKLFF	TGTGCCACCAGTGACCCAACAGGGGGGGCTAATGAAAAACTGTTTTTT
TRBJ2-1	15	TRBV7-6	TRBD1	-	CASSPGTGRTNEQFF	TGTGCCAGCAGCCCCGGGACAGGGAGGACCAATGAGCAGTTCTTC
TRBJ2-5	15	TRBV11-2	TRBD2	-	CASSLVAGARETQYF	TGTGCCAGCAGCTTAGTAGCGGGGGCGAGGGAGACCCAGTACTTC
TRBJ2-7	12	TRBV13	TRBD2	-	CASSSGLGEQYF	TGTGCCAGCAGCTCTGGACTAGGGGAGCAGTACTTC
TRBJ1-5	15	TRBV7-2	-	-	CASSLVGGVSQPQHF	TGTGCCAGCAGCTTAGTAGGAGGGGTAAGTCAGCCCCAGCATTTT
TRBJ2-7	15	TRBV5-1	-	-	CASSLTGTFPYEQYF	TGCGCCAGCAGCTTAACCGGGACATTTCCCTACGAGCAGTACTTC
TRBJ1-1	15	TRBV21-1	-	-	CASSSSGGENTEAFF	TGTGCCAGCAGCTCCAGCGGGGGAGAGAACACTGAAGCTTTCTTT
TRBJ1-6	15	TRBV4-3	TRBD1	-	CASSQGDRDDSPLHF	TGCGCCAGCAGCCAAGGGGACAGGGATGATTCACCCCTCCACTTT
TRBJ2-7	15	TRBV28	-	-	CASSFIRSSSYEQYF	TGTGCCAGCAGTTTTATCAGGTCGAGCTCCTACGAGCAGTACTTC
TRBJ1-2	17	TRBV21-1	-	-	CASSKDNRGQTNYGYTF	TGTGCCAGCAGCAAAGATAACAGGGGGCAGACTAACTATGGCTACACCTTC
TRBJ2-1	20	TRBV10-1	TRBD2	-	CASSESEGLAGVSSYNEQFF	TGCGCCAGCAGTGAGTCGGAGGGGCTAGCGGGGGTAAGCTCCTACAATGAGCAGTTCTTC
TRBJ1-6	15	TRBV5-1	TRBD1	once	CASSSDRVDNSPLHF	TGCGCCAGCAGCTCGGACAGGGTCGATAATTCACCCCTCCACTTT
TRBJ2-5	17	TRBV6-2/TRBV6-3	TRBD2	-	CASSTTLAGGAGETQYF	TGTGCCAGCAGTACGACTTTAGCGGGAGGGGCCGGGGAGACCCAGTACTTC
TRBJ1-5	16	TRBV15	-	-	CATSRSRRGNNQPQHF	TGTGCCACCAGCAGGAGTCGCAGGGGAAACAATCAGCCCCAGCATTTT
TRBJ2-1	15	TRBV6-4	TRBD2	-	CASSVEAGMYNEQFF	TGTGCCAGCAGTGTCGAAGCGGGGATGTACAATGAGCAGTTCTTC
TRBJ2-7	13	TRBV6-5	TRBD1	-	CASRRDSSYEQYF	TGTGCCAGCAGAAGGGACAGCTCCTACGAGCAGTACTTC
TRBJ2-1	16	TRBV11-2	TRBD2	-	CASSSGGAGAYNEQFF	TGTGCCAGCAGCTCCGGAGGGGCGGGAGCCTACAATGAGCAGTTCTTC
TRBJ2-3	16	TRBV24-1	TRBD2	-	CATSDSGLAGGDAQYF	TGTGCCACCAGTGACTCTGGACTAGCGGGGGGTGATGCGCAGTATTTT
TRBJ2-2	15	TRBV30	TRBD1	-	CAWSVPGQGSGELFF	TGTGCCTGGAGTGTACCGGGACAGGGATCCGGGGAGCTGTTTTTT
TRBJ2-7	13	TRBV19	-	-	CASKLQGSYEQYF	TGTGCCAGTAAGCTACAGGGCTCCTACGAGCAGTACTTC
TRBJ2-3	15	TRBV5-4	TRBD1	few	CASSSGQGHTDTQYF	TGTGCCAGCAGCTCGGGACAGGGGCACACAGATACGCAGTATTTT
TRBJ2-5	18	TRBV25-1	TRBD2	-	CASSEGIKRLAAGETQYF	TGTGCCAGCAGTGAAGGGATAAAACGACTAGCGGCAGGGGAGACCCAGTACTTC
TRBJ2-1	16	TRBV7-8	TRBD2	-	CASSLASGGNYNEQFF	TGTGCCAGCAGCTTAGCTAGCGGGGGGAACTACAATGAGCAGTTCTTC
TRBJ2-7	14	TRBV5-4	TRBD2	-	CASTVAGETYEQYF	TGTGCCAGCACGGTAGCGGGGGAGACCTACGAGCAGTACTTC
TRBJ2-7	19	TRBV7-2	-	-	CASSSGTRGTVFMGVEQYF	TGTGCCAGCAGCTCCGGGACCCGGGGGACAGTCTTTATGGGTGTTGAGCAGTACTTC
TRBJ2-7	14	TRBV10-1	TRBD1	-	CASSSGGKEYEQYF	TGCGCCAGCAGCTCAGGGGGCAAAGAGTACGAGCAGTACTTC
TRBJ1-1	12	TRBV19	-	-	CASRSSNTEAFF	TGTGCCAGTAGGTCGTCGAACACTGAAGCTTTCTTT
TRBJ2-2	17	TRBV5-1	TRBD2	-	CASSRGLAGGFTGELFF	TGCGCCAGCAGCCGAGGACTAGCGGGAGGGTTCACCGGGGAGCTGTTTTTT
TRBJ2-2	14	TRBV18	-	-	CASSPTGVGGELFF	TGTGCCAGCTCACCAACCGGGGTCGGCGGGGAGCTGTTTTTT
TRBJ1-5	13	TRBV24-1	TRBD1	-	CATGTGGTQPQHF	TGTGCCACCGGGACAGGGGGAACTCAGCCCCAGCATTTT
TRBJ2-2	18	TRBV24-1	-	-	CATSDYRVKSQNTGELFF	TGTGCCACCAGTGATTACAGGGTGAAGTCCCAAAACACCGGGGAGCTGTTTTTT
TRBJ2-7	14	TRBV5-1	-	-	CASSLGLGTYEQYF	TGCGCCAGCAGCTTGGGACTAGGAACCTACGAGCAGTACTTC
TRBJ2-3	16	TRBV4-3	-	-	CASSQAALATADTQYF	TGCGCCAGCAGCCAAGCTGCACTAGCTACAGCCGATACGCAGTATTTT
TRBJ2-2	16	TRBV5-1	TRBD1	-	CASSLKGTGLTGELFF	TGCGCCAGCAGCTTGAAGGGGACAGGGCTCACCGGGGAGCTGTTTTTT
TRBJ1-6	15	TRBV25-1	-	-	CASSESSSYNSPLHF	TGTGCCAGCAGTGAGTCCAGCTCCTATAATTCACCCCTCCACTTT
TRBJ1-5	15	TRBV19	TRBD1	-	CASSIRGQDNQPQHF	TGTGCCAGTAGTATCAGGGGACAGGACAATCAGCCCCAGCATTTT
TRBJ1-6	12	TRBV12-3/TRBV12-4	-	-	CASRLYNSPLHF	TGTGCCAGCAGACTATATAATTCACCCCTCCACTTT
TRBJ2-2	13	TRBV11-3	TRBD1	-	CASSYTGAGELFF	TGTGCCAGCAGCTACACAGGGGCCGGGGAGCTGTTTTTT
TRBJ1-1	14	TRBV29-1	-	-	CSVESKRGDTEAFF	TGCAGCGTTGAATCGAAGCGGGGGGACACTGAAGCTTTCTTT
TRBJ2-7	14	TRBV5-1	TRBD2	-	CASSTGLAGGEQYF	TGCGCCAGCAGCACTGGACTAGCGGGGGGTGAGCAGTACTTC
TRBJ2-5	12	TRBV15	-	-	CATSNKSETQYF	TGTGCCACCAGCAACAAATCAGAGACCCAGTACTTC
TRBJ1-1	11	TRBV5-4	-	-	CASSLKDRAFF	TGTGCCAGCAGCCTCAAAGATAGAGCTTTCTTT
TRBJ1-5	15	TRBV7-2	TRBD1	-	CASSPETGVNQPQHF	TGTGCCAGCAGCCCAGAGACAGGGGTCAATCAGCCCCAGCATTTT
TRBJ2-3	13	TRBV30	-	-	CAWSEAITDTQYF	TGTGCCTGGAGTGAAGCCATCACAGATACGCAGTATTTT
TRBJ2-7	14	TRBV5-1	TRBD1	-	CASSVGQGAYEQYF	TGCGCCAGCAGCGTGGGACAGGGGGCTTACGAGCAGTACTTC
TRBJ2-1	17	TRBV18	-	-	CASSLMLSREQFNEQFF	TGTGCCAGCTCACTTATGTTGTCCCGGGAGCAATTCAATGAGCAGTTCTTC
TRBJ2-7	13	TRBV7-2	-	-	CASSWRLLYEQYF	TGTGCCAGCAGCTGGAGGCTCCTCTACGAGCAGTACTTC
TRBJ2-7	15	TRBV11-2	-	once	CASSLVGGSGGEQYF	TGTGCCAGCAGCTTAGTAGGAGGGAGCGGCGGCGAGCAGTACTTC
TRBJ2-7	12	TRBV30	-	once	CAWSRNDREQYF	TGTGCCTGGAGTAGAAACGACAGGGAGCAGTACTTC
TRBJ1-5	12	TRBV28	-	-	CASSSLNQPQHF	TGTGCCAGCAGTTCACTCAATCAGCCCCAGCATTTT
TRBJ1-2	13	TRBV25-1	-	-	CASSLEGDYGYTF	TGTGCCAGCAGTCTTGAAGGGGACTATGGCTACACCTTC
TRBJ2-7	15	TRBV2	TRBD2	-	CASSGLAGVISEQYF	TGTGCCAGCAGTGGACTAGCGGGGGTTATAAGCGAGCAGTACTTC
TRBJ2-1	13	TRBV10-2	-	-	CASSESPGGEQFF	TGCGCCAGCAGTGAGTCCCCCGGCGGTGAGCAGTTCTTC
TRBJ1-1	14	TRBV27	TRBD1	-	CASSSRGWNTEAFF	TGTGCCAGCAGTTCCAGGGGGTGGAACACTGAAGCTTTCTTT